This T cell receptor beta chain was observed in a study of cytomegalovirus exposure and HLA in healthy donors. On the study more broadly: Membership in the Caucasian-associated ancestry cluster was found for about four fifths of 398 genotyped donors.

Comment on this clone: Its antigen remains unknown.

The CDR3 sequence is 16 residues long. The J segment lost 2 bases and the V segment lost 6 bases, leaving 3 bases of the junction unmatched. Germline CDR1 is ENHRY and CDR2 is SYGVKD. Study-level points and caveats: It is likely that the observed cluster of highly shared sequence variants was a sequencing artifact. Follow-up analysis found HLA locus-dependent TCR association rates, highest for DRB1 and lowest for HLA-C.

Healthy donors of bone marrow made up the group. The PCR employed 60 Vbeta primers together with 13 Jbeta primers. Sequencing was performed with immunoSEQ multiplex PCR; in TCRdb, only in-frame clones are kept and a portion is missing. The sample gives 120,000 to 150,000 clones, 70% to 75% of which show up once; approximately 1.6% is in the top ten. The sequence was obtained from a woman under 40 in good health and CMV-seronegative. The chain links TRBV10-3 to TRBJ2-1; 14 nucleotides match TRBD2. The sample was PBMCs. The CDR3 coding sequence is TGTGCCATCAGGGGACTAGCGGGAGTAGCCTACAATGAGCAGTTCTTC. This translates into CAIRGLAGVAYNEQFF.